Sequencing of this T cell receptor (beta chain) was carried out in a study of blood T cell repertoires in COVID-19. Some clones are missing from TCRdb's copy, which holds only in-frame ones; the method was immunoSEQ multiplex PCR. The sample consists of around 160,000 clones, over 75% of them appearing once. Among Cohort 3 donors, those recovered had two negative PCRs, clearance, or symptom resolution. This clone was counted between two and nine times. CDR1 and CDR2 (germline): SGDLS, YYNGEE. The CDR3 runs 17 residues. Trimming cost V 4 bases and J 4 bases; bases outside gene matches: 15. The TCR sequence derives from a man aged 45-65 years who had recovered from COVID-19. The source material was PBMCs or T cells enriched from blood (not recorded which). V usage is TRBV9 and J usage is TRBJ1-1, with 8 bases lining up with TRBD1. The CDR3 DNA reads TGTGCCAGCAGCTATGGACAGGGTCGTCTGGTGGGCACTGAAGCTTTCTTT. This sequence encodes CASSYGQGRLVGTEAFF. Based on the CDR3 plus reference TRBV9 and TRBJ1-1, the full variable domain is DSGVTQTPKHLITATGQRVTLRCSPRSGDLSVYWYQQSLDQGLQFLIQYYNGEERAKGNILERFSAQQFPDLHSELNLSSLELGDSALYFCASSYGQGRLVGTEAFFGQGTRLTVV.